This T cell receptor beta chain was identified in a study of control samples from healthy donors and cancer patients (dated by TCRdb to 2020 to 2022). V gives up 1 base and J gives up 3 bases, and the segment between their germline ends measures 20 bases. Via the germline V gene, CDR1 is SGDLS and CDR2 YYNGEE. The CDR3 holds 18 amino acids from the cysteine to the phenylalanine. Only the CDR3 region is kept as DNA, spanning 54 bases read in frame from base 1. Concerning this clone itself: The antigen it binds to is not known. Within one base of it there is no much larger clone, and no base qualities were kept.

Library method: the immunoSEQ multiplex PCR assay. Entries here come from immuneACCESS through TCRdb and include only in-frame sequences with V and J called. Some clones fail to appear in such tables; in the studies checked, an unresolved V gene covers under half of the shortfall, and the cause of the remainder is unknown. The sample table lists tens of thousands of clones, approximately 90% of them with a count of one. The ten largest clones represent roughly 13% of the sample. Sequencing used PBMCs. This TCR was sampled from a man aged 45-65 years with lung cancer. The V and J genes are TRBV9 and TRBJ2-1; the D region possibly corresponds to TRBD1 (6 bases align). The CDR3 has the sequence CASSVPPLSDRSYNEQFF. The nucleotides read TGTGCCAGCAGCGTACCCCCCCTTAGCGACAGGAGCTACAATGAGCAGTTCTTC.